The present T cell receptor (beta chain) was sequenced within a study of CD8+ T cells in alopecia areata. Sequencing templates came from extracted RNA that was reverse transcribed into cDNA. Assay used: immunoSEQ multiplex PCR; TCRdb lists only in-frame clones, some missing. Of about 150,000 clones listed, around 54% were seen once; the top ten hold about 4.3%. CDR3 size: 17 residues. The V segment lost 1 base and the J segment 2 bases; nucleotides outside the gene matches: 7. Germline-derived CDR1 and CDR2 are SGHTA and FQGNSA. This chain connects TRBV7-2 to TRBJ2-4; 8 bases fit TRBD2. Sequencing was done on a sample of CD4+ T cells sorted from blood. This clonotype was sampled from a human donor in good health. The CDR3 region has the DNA TGTGCCAGCAGCTTAGTGAGGGCGGGAGGAACCAAAAACATTCAGTACTTC. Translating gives CASSLVRAGGTKNIQYF.